The TCR beta chain under discussion was sequenced for a study of T cells in Graves' hyperthyroidism and ophthalmopathy. Study at large: Before treatment of any kind, peripheral blood was taken at initial diagnosis.

Amplified TCR beta CDR3 regions derived from RNA transcripts. HTBI primers were the set used in a first-round RT-PCR of the TCR CDR3. TCRdb processed the multiplex PCR reads anew with MiXCR; each CDR3 protein has one entry. The profile shows around 350,000 distinct CDR3 sequences, 19% of them singletons. This sample holds PBMCs from less than 13 ml fresh peripheral blood. This clonotype was observed a handful of times. J gave up 1 base and V 0 bases, and 4 bases lay outside the gene matches. CDR1 is SGHRS, CDR2 YFSETQ, per germline. This CDR3 has 16 residues. The sequenced sample was blood. This receptor was obtained from a woman between 18 and 29 years old with Graves' hyperthyroidism. The chain carries TRBV5-1 and TRBJ2-7, with 10 bases aligning to TRBD2. CDR3 nucleotides: TGCGCCAGCAGCTTGGCTCTAGCGGGGGTTTCCTACGAGCAGTACTTC. Protein sequence: CASSLALAGVSYEQYF. Full variable domain (remainder filled in from reference TRBV5-1 and TRBJ2-7): KAGVTQTPRYLIKTRGQQVTLSCSPISGHRSVSWYQQTPGQGLQFLFEYFSETQRNKGNFPGRFSGRQFSNSRSEMNVSTLELGDSALYLCASSLALAGVSYEQYFGPGTRLTVT.